This T cell receptor (beta chain) was sequenced in a study of cytomegalovirus exposure and HLA in healthy donors. Donors were nominally healthy when sampled, though unrecorded immune exposures were likely. Germline CDR1 and CDR2: SGDLS and YYNGEE. The CDR3 covers 16 residues. Trimming pared 0 bases from V and 5 bases from J, leaving 15 bases between. A multiplex PCR was run with 60 Vbeta primers and 13 Jbeta primers. Generated by immunoSEQ multiplex PCR, the TCRdb table keeps only in-frame clones and is missing some. The table has 210,000 or so clones, 70% to 80% seen once. This chain connects TRBV9 to TRBJ2-1; the D gene is possibly TRBD2 (6 bases). Sequencing was performed on PBMCs. This TCR came from a girl aged 2 to 9 in good health and CMV-seronegative. The chain's CDR3 is CASSVGGTLNNNEQFF. The CDR3 DNA is TGTGCCAGCAGCGTAGGAGGGACTCTGAATAACAATGAGCAGTTCTTC.